This T cell receptor beta chain was obtained from a study of cytomegalovirus exposure and HLA in healthy donors (dated by TCRdb to 2016 to 2017). Context from the whole study: According to a later analysis, one platform produced both the 100 to 150 validation repertoires and the roughly 650 repertoires of the first cohort. To predict cytomegalovirus infection status, the study brought together high-throughput TCR immunosequencing, statistical association of individual TCRs with disease status, and machine learning. The study was designed to test whether signatures of past pathogen exposure could be identified by cataloging public T cell receptors. Along with the approximately 650-subject first cohort, a separate validation cohort of over a hundred different subjects was used.

Its CDR3 holds 18 amino acids, cysteine through phenylalanine. The retained sequence is limited to the CDR3, 54 bases, with the frame set at the first base. From V the trimming removes 4 bases and from J it removes 3 bases, while the gene matches leave 13 bases of the junction unaccounted for. Taken from the germline V gene (reference sequence), the CDR1 and CDR2 loops are SEHNR and FQNEAQ. The library was prepared using the immunoSEQ multiplex PCR assay. The published analysis was carried out like this. A statistical classification framework was developed to diagnose cytomegalovirus status using the catalog of TCR beta chain sequences. Sourced from immuneACCESS, this table was stored by TCRdb with only in-frame sequences that have V and J called. A share of the clones is absent; for the studies checked, an unresolved V gene accounts for under half, and the remainder has no known explanation. V and J calls and clone size are given by that table; D and trimming were obtained from the DNA. The sample has approximately 220,000 clones on record, approximately 90% of them singletons. Roughly 1% of the sample goes to the ten largest clones.

A word on this clone: The antigen it binds to is not known. The sample holds no much larger clone one base away, and base qualities are not on file.

Study-wide findings and limitations: All 110 or so repertoires were used to score co-occurrence in the validation cohort in a later analysis, because that analysis had no HLA typing for the cohort. In vitro tests confirmed that three of the cytomegalovirus-associated TCR beta chains recognize cytomegalovirus antigens. The classifier was reported to diagnose cytomegalovirus status with high specificity and sensitivity in both the original and validation cohorts. Subsequent analysis determined that TCRs grouped into clusters in the first cohort also showed a tendency toward co-occurrence across the roughly 120 validation repertoires, and 90% to 95% of cluster scores exceeded 0. The authors suggested that the approach could potentially be generalized to other disease states and immunological phenotypes. The study gave a list of some 150 TCR beta chains associated with cytomegalovirus. Most TCR sequences were observed very rarely across donors, whereas some public TCRs were present in many individuals.

Donors formed part of the validation cohort, which comprised 120 or so subjects and was distinct from the first cohort of 550 to 850 subjects. The rearranged chain carries TRBV7-9 and TRBJ1-1; 11 of the junction bases match TRBD1. The sample consisted of PBMCs. The TCR sequence derives from a woman aged 18 to 35 in good health and CMV-seronegative. The CDR3 loop reads CASSSPRGDRGLDTEAFF. The DNA sequence is as follows: TGTGCCAGCAGCTCCCCTAGAGGGGACAGGGGGTTGGACACTGAAGCTTTCTTT.